This TCR beta chain was identified during a study of OX40 agonist ivuxolimab in advanced cancers. Across the whole study: Participants averaged about 60 years of age (range 23 to 79) and were 82.7% male.

Systemic immunosuppression or a history of autoimmune disease excluded patients. Germline V gene lookup returns CDR1 MNHEY and CDR2 SVGAGI. V was shortened by 7 bases and J by 2 bases, with 12 bases between the two germline ends. This CDR3 is built from 14 residues. Broader study findings: CD8+ T cells showed, on average, more clonal expansion than CD4+ cells. Clonal expansion in partial responders at 0.1-3.0 mg/kg ranked among the lowest.

The method was immunoSEQ multiplex PCR; TCRdb's version includes in-frame clones alone and lacks a portion of them. This sample has about 64,000 clones, with about 90% found just once. This clone was observed once. What it binds is unknown. This chain joins TRBV6-5 and TRBJ1-3; D perhaps matches TRBD1 (5 bases). This receptor was identified in an adult with an advanced solid tumor such as melanoma, head and neck, liver or kidney cancer. Here the sequenced sample was CD4+ or CD8+ T cells sorted from blood, taken in a trial of the OX40 agonist ivuxolimab. Here the CDR3 DNA reads TGTGCCAGCACCAGGTCAGGGCCTGGAAACACCATATATTTT. It yields the protein CASTRSGPGNTIYF.